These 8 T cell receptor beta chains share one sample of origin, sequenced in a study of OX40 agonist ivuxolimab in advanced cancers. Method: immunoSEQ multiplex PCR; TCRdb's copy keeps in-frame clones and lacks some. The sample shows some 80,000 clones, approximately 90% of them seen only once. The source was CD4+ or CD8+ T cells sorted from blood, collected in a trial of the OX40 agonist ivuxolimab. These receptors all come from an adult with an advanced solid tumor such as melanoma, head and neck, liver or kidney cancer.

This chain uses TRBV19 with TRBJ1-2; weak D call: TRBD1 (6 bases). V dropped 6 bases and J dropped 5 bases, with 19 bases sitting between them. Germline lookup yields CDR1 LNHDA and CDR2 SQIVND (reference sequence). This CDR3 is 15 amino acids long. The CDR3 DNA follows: TGTGCCAGTAGCCAGACGGGGGGCACGGTGTATGGCTACACCTTC. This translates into CASSQTGGTVYGYTF.

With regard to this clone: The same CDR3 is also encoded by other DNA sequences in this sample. CDR3 nucleotides: TGTGCCAGCAGTCCACGGACAGGCCGAGAGCAGTACTTC. Translated: CASSPRTGREQYF. The genes are TRBV6-5 and TRBJ2-7, with 7 bases matching TRBD1. Trimming removed 5 bases from V and 7 bases from J; junction bases left unmatched: 8. The CDR3 consists of 13 residues. Germline CDR1 reads MNHEY; CDR2 reads SVGAGI.

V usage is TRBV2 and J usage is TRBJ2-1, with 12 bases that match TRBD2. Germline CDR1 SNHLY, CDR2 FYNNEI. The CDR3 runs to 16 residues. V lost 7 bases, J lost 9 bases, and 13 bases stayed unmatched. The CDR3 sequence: CASIRERLAGVGEQFF. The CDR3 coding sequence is TGTGCCAGCATCAGGGAGAGACTAGCGGGAGTAGGTGAGCAGTTCTTC.

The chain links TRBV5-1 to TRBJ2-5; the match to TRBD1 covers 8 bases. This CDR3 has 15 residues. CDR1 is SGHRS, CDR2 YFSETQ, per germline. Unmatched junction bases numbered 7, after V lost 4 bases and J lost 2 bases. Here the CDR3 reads CASSHRQGPQETQYF. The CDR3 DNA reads TGCGCCAGCAGCCATCGACAGGGGCCTCAAGAGACCCAGTACTTC.

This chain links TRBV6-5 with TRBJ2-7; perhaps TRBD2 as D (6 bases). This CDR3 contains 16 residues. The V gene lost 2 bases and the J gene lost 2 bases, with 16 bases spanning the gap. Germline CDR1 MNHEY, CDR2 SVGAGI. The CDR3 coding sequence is TGTGCCAGCAGTTACCCCTCCGGGAGCGGAACCTACGAGCAGTACTTC. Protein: CASSYPSGSGTYEQYF.

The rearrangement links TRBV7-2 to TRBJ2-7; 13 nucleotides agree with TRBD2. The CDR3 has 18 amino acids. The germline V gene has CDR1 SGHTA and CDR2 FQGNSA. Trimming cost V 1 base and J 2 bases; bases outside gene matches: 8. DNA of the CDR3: TGTGCCAGCAGCTTAGTTGAAACTAGCGGGAGGGCCCCCTACGAGCAGTACTTC. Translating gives CASSLVETSGRAPYEQYF.

This chain's CDR3 is CASRKGGFANTGELFF. The CDR3 nucleotides read TGTGCCAGCCGTAAAGGGGGGTTCGCGAACACCGGGGAGCTGTTTTTT. The J gene is TRBJ2-2, the V gene TRBV7-8; the D gene could be TRBD1 or TRBD2 (6 bases each). V was pared by 8 bases and J by 0 bases, with 16 bases between. Per germline, CDR1 SGHVS and CDR2 FQNEAQ. CDR3 length: 16 residues.

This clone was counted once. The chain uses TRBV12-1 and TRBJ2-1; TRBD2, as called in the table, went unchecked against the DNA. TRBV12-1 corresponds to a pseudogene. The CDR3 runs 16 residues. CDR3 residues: CASSPSPPGVYNEQFF. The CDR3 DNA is TGTGCCAGCAGCCCAAGCCCCCCGGGTGTTTACAATGAGCAGTTCTTC.